The sequence of this TCR beta chain was determined in a study of cytomegalovirus exposure and HLA in healthy donors. Across the study: Of several hundred genotyped donors, about 81% clustered with self-reported Caucasian donors. Findings and limits, study-wide: According to a later analysis, most TCR beta chains associated with CMV appeared HLA-restricted. According to an earlier analysis, most TCR beta V segments yielded productive rearrangements about 87% or about 30% of the time.

After removal of 0 bases from V and 7 bases from J, the junction contained 5 bases not matched to a gene. Germline-derived CDR1 and CDR2 are MGHRA and YSYEKL. CDR3 length equals 15 residues. It was healthy bone marrow donors who served as donors. The PCR had 60 Vbeta and 13 Jbeta primers. Libraries were prepared by immunoSEQ multiplex PCR; TCRdb keeps only in-frame clonotypes and omits some of them. The sample records some 200,000 clones, over 65% being singletons. With respect to this clone: Its antigen is not identified.

The V and J genes are TRBV4-1 and TRBJ2-1, with 8 bases aligning to TRBD1. This receptor was taken from a woman aged 25 to 45 in good health and CMV-seronegative. The specimen sequenced was PBMCs. This chain's CDR3 is CASSQDVDRVNEQFF. CDR3 sequence (DNA): TGCGCCAGCAGCCAAGACGTGGACAGGGTGAATGAGCAGTTCTTC.